This TCR beta chain was found in a study of OX40 agonist ivuxolimab in advanced cancers. About the study: Enrolled patients in dose escalation had cancers that were hepatocellular carcinoma, melanoma, renal cell or head and neck cancer.

The J segment lost 5 bases and the V segment lost 0 bases, leaving 16 bases of the junction unmatched. Germline assignment: CDR1 MDHEN and CDR2 SYDVKM. CDR3 size: 19 residues. The study, taken as a whole, reports: CD4+ T cells averaged fewer expanded clones than CD8+ T cells.

The assay was immunoSEQ multiplex PCR, and TCRdb's table has in-frame clones only and misses some. The sample contains some 60,000 clones, roughly 90% of which appear only once. This clone was detected only a few times. Its specificity is unknown. V and J are TRBV28 and TRBJ2-1, with 7 bases matching TRBD1. This clonotype originated in an adult with an advanced solid tumor such as melanoma, head and neck, liver or kidney cancer. The specimen comprised CD4+ or CD8+ T cells sorted from blood, sampled in a trial of the OX40 agonist ivuxolimab. In DNA, the CDR3 is TGTGCCAGCAGTTTATGGTCGGCTAGACCCGGGACAGACAACAATGAGCAGTTCTTC. Protein: CASSLWSARPGTDNNEQFF.